The 15 T cell receptor beta chains below come from one sample, sequenced in a study of technical replicates of blood from several donors. Clones were sequenced by immunoSEQ multiplex PCR, and TCRdb holds only the in-frame ones, with some missing. The sample lists more than 65,000 clones, 95% to 97% occurring once. What was sequenced was T cells isolated from PBMCs. The receptor source for this set is a human donor in good health.

The chain has TRBV6-5 and TRBJ2-1; 7 nucleotides align to TRBD2. This CDR3 is built from 14 residues. The trim removed 6 bases at V and 1 base at J, leaving 3 bases unmatched. Germline CDR1 and CDR2: MNHEY and SVGAGI. The CDR3 sequence: CASSPSGSYNEQFF. The CDR3 DNA is TGTGCCAGCAGCCCTAGCGGTTCCTACAATGAGCAGTTCTTC.

The J gene is TRBJ2-2, the V gene TRBV11-1, with D possibly TRBD2 on 6 matching bases. The germline gives CDR1 SGHAT, CDR2 FQDESV (reference sequence). The CDR3 totals 13 residues. Between the trimmed V and J ends, which lost 4 bases and 6 bases, there was a span of 9 bases. The DNA of the CDR3 is TGTGCCAGCAGCTCGGGACTCGCCGGGGAGCTGTTTTTT. Protein sequence: CASSSGLAGELFF.

The chain's CDR3 is CASSLSGYEQYF. The DNA of the CDR3 is TGTGCCAGCAGCTTATCCGGCTACGAGCAGTACTTC. The V gene is TRBV11-3, the J gene TRBJ2-7; D not certain. Germline V lookup: CDR1 SGHNT, CDR2 YENEEA. CDR3 size: 12 residues. Trimming removed 2 bases from V and 3 bases from J, with 5 bases in between.

V and J are TRBV19 and TRBJ2-5; D not resolved. The CDR3 spans 13 residues. Germline V CDR1 and CDR2: LNHDA, SQIVND (reference sequence). The germline V and J ends were trimmed by 3 bases and 5 bases, with 10 bases remaining between them. CDR3 DNA sequence: TGTGCCAGTAGTATTCAGGTGCGCGAGACCCAGTACTTC. This translates into CASSIQVRETQYF. Full variable domain (rest looked up from reference TRBV19 and TRBJ2-5): DGGITQSPKYLFRKEGQNVTLSCEQNLNHDAMYWYRQDPGQGLRLIYYSQIVNDFQKGDIAEGYSVSREKKESFPLTVTSAQKNPTAFYLCASSIQVRETQYFGPGTRLLVL.

The CDR3 loop is CASSTGIGNTEAFF. The CDR3 nucleotides read TGTGCCAGTAGTACAGGGATAGGGAACACTGAAGCTTTCTTT. The rearrangement joins TRBV19 to TRBJ1-1; D is perhaps TRBD1 (5 bases). Germline CDR1 and CDR2: LNHDA and SQIVND (reference sequence). There are 14 residues in the CDR3. Trimming removed 4 bases at V and 1 base at J, with 10 bases between. Full variable domain (remainder filled in from reference TRBV19 and TRBJ1-1): DGGITQSPKYLFRKEGQNVTLSCEQNLNHDAMYWYRQDPGQGLRLIYYSQIVNDFQKGDIAEGYSVSREKKESFPLTVTSAQKNPTAFYLCASSTGIGNTEAFFGQGTRLTVV.

The V and J genes are TRBV6-5 and TRBJ1-4; 12 bases line up with TRBD1. Germline V gene sequence: CDR1 MNHEY, CDR2 SVGAGI. This CDR3 has 14 residues. Losses at the gene ends were 5 bases for V and 7 bases for J; bases not matched to a gene: 2. The CDR3 reads CASSGTGGSEKLFF. The CDR3 coding sequence is TGTGCCAGCAGTGGGACAGGGGGCTCTGAAAAACTGTTTTTT.

V usage is TRBV7-2 and J usage is TRBJ1-5; the D is unclear. This CDR3 has 13 residues. In germline, CDR1 is SGHTA, CDR2 FQGNSA. V shed 3 bases and J shed 5 bases, with 8 bases lying between them. Here the CDR3 reads CASSLSVDQPQHF. The DNA of the CDR3 is TGTGCCAGCAGCTTGTCCGTTGATCAGCCCCAGCATTTT. The full variable domain, with the rest looked up from reference TRBV7-2 and TRBJ1-5, is GAGVSQSPSNKVTEKGKDVELRCDPISGHTALYWYRQSLGQGLEFLIYFQGNSAPDKSGLPSDRFSAERTGGSVSTLTIQRTQQEDSAVYLCASSLSVDQPQHFGDGTRLSIL.

This chain connects TRBV5-6 to TRBJ2-1; D is possibly TRBD1 (6 bases). The CDR3 spans 16 residues. Germline V gene sequence: CDR1 SGHDT, CDR2 YYEEEE. Trimming shortened V by 4 bases and J by 9 bases, and 23 bases separated the two germline ends. The DNA for the CDR3 is TGTGCCAGCAGCAGTCCAAAGGACATCACCAGGGGTGAGCAGTTCTTC. Its translation is CASSSPKDITRGEQFF. The full variable domain, its missing parts supplied by reference TRBV5-6 and TRBJ2-1, is DAGVTQSPTHLIKTRGQQVTLRCSPKSGHDTVSWYQQALGQGPQFIFQYYEEEERQRGNFPDRFSGHQFPNYSSELNVNALLLGDSALYLCASSSPKDITRGEQFFGPGTRLTVL.

This chain joins TRBV5-1 and TRBJ2-3; a possible D gene is TRBD1 (6 bases). This CDR3 contains 15 residues. Trimming removed 0 bases at V and 2 bases at J, with 10 bases between. Germline CDR1 and CDR2: SGHRS and YFSETQ. CDR3 nucleotides: TGCGCCAGCAGCTTGGGGGGGCACGTCACAGATACGCAGTATTTT. Translating gives CASSLGGHVTDTQYF.

CDR3 sequence reads: CASSLEGAYGYTF. CDR3 in DNA: TGTGCCAGCAGCTTGGAGGGGGCGTATGGCTACACCTTC. V usage is TRBV7-3 and J usage is TRBJ1-2; 7 bases agree with TRBD1. The CDR3 covers 13 residues. From germline, CDR1 is SGHTA and CDR2 FQGTGA. V lost 3 bases and J lost 5; bases outside the gene matches: 3.

This sequence joins TRBV28 and TRBJ2-7, with a tentative D call TRBD1 (6 bases). V gave up 1 base and J gave up 0 bases, with 16 bases separating them. This CDR3 is 17 amino acids long. CDR1 MDHEN and CDR2 SYDVKM come from the germline V gene. This CDR3 reads CASSLSLDRTSSYEQYF. DNA of the CDR3: TGTGCCAGCAGTTTATCCCTAGACAGGACTTCCTCCTACGAGCAGTACTTC.

The J gene is TRBJ1-3, the V gene TRBV6-6; D call uncertain. This CDR3 region has 15 residues. Germline loops: CDR1 MNHNY, CDR2 SVGAGI (reference sequence). The ends were cut back, 6 bases at V and 0 bases at J, with 12 bases in the middle. The CDR3 loop is CASSLLDISGNTIYF. The CDR3 DNA reads as TGTGCCAGCAGCCTTCTCGACATCTCTGGAAACACCATATATTTT.

The chain uses TRBV6-1 and TRBJ2-5; D remains ambiguous. CDR1 is MNHNS, CDR2 SASEGT, per germline. V lost 8 bases and J 4 bases, leaving 8 bases between the germline ends. This CDR3 is built from 11 residues. The CDR3 here is CASPIGETQYF. CDR3 in DNA: TGTGCCAGCCCTATCGGAGAGACCCAGTACTTC.

The sample holds one count of this clone. The rearrangement uses TRBV9 and TRBJ2-5, with a weak D call TRBD2 (6 bases). The V end lost 1 base, the J end lost 7 bases, and 17 bases lay between the germline ends. The germline V gene encodes CDR1 SGDLS and CDR2 YYNGEE. This CDR3 is built from 15 residues. CDR3 amino acids: CASSVSGEAPATQYF. The DNA of the CDR3 is TGTGCCAGCAGCGTATCCGGGGAGGCGCCGGCGACCCAGTACTTC.

The chain employs TRBV29-1 and TRBJ1-4, with D uncertain. CDR1 SQVTM and CDR2 ANQGSEA come from the germline V gene. Trimming took 4 bases from V and 8 from J, leaving 5 bases between them. The CDR3 loop spans 10 amino acids. The CDR3 nucleotides are TGCAGCGTTGTGGGCGAAAAACTGTTTTTT. Protein product: CSVVGEKLFF.